This is a list of T cell receptor beta chains from one sample in a study of cytomegalovirus exposure and HLA in healthy donors. Measured with immunoSEQ multiplex PCR; TCRdb has only the in-frame clones, and not every one. The sample has under 200,000 clones; around 75% are singletons. The sample comprised PBMCs. These receptors came from a male donor in good health and CMV-seronegative. CDR3s include the opening cysteine and the closing phenylalanine or tryptophan. A D gene is named only where the DNA matches it firmly.

cdr3_length,v_call,d_call,cdr3_aa
17,TRBV5-1,NA,CASSLGARGLGNTEAFF
13,TRBV5-1,TRBD1,CASSRTGKNEQFF
15,TRBV4-1,NA,CASSQQGLGTYEQYF
17,TRBV4-3,NA,CASSPYLGGEISFEQYF
15,TRBV9,TRBD1,CASRRTGVDTGELFF
17,TRBV11-2,TRBD2,CASSLGASGGEDNEQFF
13,TRBV5-1,NA,CASSLGDRIQAFF
15,TRBV10-3,TRBD2,CAISEWRLADNEQFF
13,TRBV2,TRBD1,CASSRQGNTEAFF
14,TRBV7-9,TRBD2,CASSPGLAGGSQYF
16,TRBV6-6,TRBD1,CASSSINRGSDYGYTF
12,TRBV7-8,NA,CASSPNLREQYF
17,TRBV11-2,TRBD1,CASSLDATGANKETQYF
14,TRBV5-1,NA,CASSLGQYDSPLHF
14,TRBV19,NA,CASSIVGQADEQYF
14,TRBV9,TRBD1,CASSVGQGGYEQYF
13,TRBV6-6,NA,CASSSNRGIEAFF
16,TRBV9,NA,CASSETTEDSNYGYTF
15,TRBV18,NA,CASSPPSETGGEQFF
15,TRBV7-9,TRBD1,CASSLGQGGDYGYTF
14,TRBV7-9,TRBD1,CATRTGGLLYGYTF
14,TRBV11-3,NA,CASSMGSWTDTQYF
19,TRBV5-1,TRBD2,CASSLGGLERGRNTGELFF
17,TRBV5-5,TRBD1,CASSLNPGKDRIGEQYF
16,TRBV5-6,TRBD2,CASSLGLAGSTDTQYF
13,TRBV7-9,NA,CASSLGRGQPQHF
15,TRBV19,NA,CASSIRADRRQPQHF
15,TRBV11-2,NA,CASSLETGVYSPLHF
17,TRBV27,NA,CASRRQAPSSYNSPLHF
15,TRBV5-4,TRBD2,CASRSGGAGTGELFF
14,TRBV5-8,NA,CASSLIQGYTEAFF
12,TRBV18,TRBD1,CASSRQGREQYF
13,TRBV18,NA,CASSQDGNYGYTF
14,TRBV15,NA,CATSRDLSNQPQHF
14,TRBV29-1,TRBD1,CSVQGAIATGELFF
15,TRBV19,TRBD1,CASSGQGATGYEQYF
18,TRBV7-9,NA,CASTEEGIMKISSYEQYF
15,TRBV11-2,TRBD1,CASRRVGGSTGELFF
17,TRBV7-9,TRBD1,CASSSNLGQGGNQPQHF
16,TRBV27,TRBD1,CASSSAGTGNMDTQYF
16,TRBV7-9,TRBD2,CASSLEASGTSDTQYF
16,TRBV5-4,TRBD1,CASSPPAGGAGETQYF
15,TRBV6-6,NA,CASSYTWTPGEPQHF
13,TRBV5-6,NA,CASSLWSSYEQYF
15,TRBV6-6,TRBD1,CASRQYRGGWTEAFF
13,TRBV5-1,NA,CASSLGAGQEQYF
15,TRBV2,TRBD1,CASRYQQGSPGELFF
15,TRBV19,TRBD1,CASSIADREIDEQYF
16,TRBV7-9,TRBD1,CASSKWDRSGAYEQYF
15,TRBV4-1,NA,CASSQAGVSSYEQYF
13,TRBV6-5,NA,CASSRTFPETQYF
16,TRBV15,NA,CATRKASDSKTYEQYF
12,TRBV29-1,NA,CSVSQGNDEQYF
14,TRBV6-5,TRBD1,CASSDRGNFYGYTF
19,TRBV18,NA,CASSRSGEQHRSLNSPLHF